This note documents a single TCR beta chain sequence. V lost 5 bases to trimming and J lost 7 bases, with 18 bases between them. Germline values: CDR1 MGHDK, CDR2 SYGVNS. This CDR3 is built from 16 residues. Seattle patients were enrolled while actively infected and followed longitudinally. The data belong to a study of blood T cell repertoires in COVID-19. About the research overall: The study drew acute and convalescent COVID-19 samples from the United States, Italy and Spain. T cells, B-cell-depleted T cells, or PBMCs provided the cDNA or gDNA that served as material.

Study processing details: Reference gene primer amplification in the assay estimated nucleated cell counts. Here immunoSEQ multiplex PCR was the method, and the copy in TCRdb shows in-frame clones only, minus some. V, J and clone size are taken as reported in that table, and D and trimming were inferred from the DNA itself. The repertoire has about 260,000 clones, approximately 88% of them found once; the top ten carry 10% to 13%. The TCR originated in a woman aged 65 to 85 with COVID-19, enrolled during active disease. Sequenced: peripheral blood. The chain joins TRBV25-1 to TRBJ1-6; maybe TRBD1 (5 bases). CDR3 protein: CASSHRGTGGNSPLHF. The CDR3 DNA follows: TGTGCCAGCAGTCACCGCGGGACCGGTGGGAATTCACCCCTCCACTTT.